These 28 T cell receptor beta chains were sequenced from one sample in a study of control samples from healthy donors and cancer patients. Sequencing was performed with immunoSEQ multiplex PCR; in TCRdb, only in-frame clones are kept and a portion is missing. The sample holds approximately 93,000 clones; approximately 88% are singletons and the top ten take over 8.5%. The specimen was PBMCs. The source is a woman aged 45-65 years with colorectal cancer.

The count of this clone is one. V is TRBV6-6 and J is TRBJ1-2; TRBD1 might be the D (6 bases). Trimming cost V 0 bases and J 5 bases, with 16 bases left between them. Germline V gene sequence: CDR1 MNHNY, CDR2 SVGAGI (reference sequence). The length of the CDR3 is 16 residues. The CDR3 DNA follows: TGTGCCAGCAGTTACTCGAGTGCGGGACACTATTATGGCTACACCTTC. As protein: CASSYSSAGHYYGYTF.

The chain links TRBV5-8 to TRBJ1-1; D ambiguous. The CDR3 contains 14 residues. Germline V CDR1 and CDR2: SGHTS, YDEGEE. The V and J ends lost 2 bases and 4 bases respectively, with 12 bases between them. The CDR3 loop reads CASSLKGFGTEAFF. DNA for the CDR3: TGTGCCAGCAGCTTAAAAGGGTTCGGCACTGAAGCTTTCTTT.

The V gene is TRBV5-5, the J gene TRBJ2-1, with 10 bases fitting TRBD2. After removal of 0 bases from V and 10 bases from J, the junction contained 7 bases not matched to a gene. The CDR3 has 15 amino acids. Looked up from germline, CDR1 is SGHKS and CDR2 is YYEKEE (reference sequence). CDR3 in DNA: TGTGCCAGCAGCTTGGGGAGCGGGGGGGCCTACGAGCAGTTCTTC. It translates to CASSLGSGGAYEQFF. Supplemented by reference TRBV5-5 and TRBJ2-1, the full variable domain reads DAGVTQSPTHLIKTRGQQVTLRCSPISGHKSVSWYQQVLGQGPQFIFQYYEKEERGRGNFPDRFSARQFPNYSSELNVNALLLGDSALYLCASSLGSGGAYEQFFGPGTRLTVL.

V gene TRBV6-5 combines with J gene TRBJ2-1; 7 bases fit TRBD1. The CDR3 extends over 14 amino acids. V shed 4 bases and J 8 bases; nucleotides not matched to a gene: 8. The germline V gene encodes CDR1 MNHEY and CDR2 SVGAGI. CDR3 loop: CASSSTGRGDEQFF. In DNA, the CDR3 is TGTGCCAGCAGTTCGACAGGGAGAGGAGATGAGCAGTTCTTC.

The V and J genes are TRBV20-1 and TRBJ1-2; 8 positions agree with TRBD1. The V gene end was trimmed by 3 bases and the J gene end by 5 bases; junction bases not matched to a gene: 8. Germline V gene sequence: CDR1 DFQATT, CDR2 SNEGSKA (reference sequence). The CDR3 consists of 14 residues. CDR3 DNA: TGCAGTGCTAGTCAGGCAGGGGGCCAGTATGGCTACACCTTC. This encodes CSASQAGGQYGYTF.

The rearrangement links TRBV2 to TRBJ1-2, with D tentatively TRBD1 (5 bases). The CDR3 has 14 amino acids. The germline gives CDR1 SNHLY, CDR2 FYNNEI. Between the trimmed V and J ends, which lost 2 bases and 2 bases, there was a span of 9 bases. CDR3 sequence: CASSEYEGNYGYTF. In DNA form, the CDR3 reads TGTGCCAGCAGTGAATATGAGGGGAACTATGGCTACACCTTC.

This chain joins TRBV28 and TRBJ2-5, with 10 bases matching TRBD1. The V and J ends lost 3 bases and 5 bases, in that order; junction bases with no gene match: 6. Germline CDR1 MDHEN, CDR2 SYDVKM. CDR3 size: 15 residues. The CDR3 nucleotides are TGTGCCAGCAGTTTGCCTGACAGGGGGCGGGAGACCCAGTACTTC. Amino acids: CASSLPDRGRETQYF.

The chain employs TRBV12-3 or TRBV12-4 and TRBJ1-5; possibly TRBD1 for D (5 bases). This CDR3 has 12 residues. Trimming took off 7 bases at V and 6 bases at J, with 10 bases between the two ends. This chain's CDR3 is CASIGEGQPQHF. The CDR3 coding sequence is TGTGCCAGCATAGGGGAAGGTCAGCCCCAGCATTTT.

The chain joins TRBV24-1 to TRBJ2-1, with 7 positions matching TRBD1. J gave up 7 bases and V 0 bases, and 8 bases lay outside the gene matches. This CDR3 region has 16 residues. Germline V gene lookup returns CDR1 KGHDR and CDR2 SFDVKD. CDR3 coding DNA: TGTGCCACCAGTGATTTGCCGGGACAGCAGCGTAATGAGCAGTTCTTC. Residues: CATSDLPGQQRNEQFF.

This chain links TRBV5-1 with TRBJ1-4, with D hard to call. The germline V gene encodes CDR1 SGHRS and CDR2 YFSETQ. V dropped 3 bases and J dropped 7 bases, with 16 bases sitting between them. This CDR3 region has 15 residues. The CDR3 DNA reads TGCGCCAGCAGCTCGACCGGAGCCTGGGGTGAAAAACTGTTTTTT. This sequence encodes CASSSTGAWGEKLFF.

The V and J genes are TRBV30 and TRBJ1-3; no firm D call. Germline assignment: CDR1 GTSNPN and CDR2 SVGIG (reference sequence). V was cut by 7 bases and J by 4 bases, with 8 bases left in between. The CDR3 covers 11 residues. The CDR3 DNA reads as TGTGCCTACTTAGAGGGAAACACCATATATTTT. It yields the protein CAYLEGNTIYF. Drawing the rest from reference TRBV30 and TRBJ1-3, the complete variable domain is SQTIHQWPATLVQPVGSPLSLECTVEGTSNPNLYWYRQAAGRGLQLLFYSVGIGQISSEVPQNLSASRPQDRQFILSSKKLLLSDSGFYLCAYLEGNTIYFGEGSWLTVV.

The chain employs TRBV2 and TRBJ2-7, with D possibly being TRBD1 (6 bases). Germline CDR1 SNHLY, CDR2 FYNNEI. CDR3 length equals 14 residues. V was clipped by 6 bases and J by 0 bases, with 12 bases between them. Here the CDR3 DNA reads TGTGCCAGCAGGGAACAGGGCAGCTCCTACGAGCAGTACGTC. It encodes CASREQGSSYEQYV.

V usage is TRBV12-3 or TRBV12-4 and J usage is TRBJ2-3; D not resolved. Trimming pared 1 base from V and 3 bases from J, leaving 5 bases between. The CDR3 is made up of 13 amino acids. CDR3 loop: CASSLGMTDTQYF. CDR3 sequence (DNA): TGTGCCAGCAGTTTAGGCATGACAGATACGCAGTATTTT.

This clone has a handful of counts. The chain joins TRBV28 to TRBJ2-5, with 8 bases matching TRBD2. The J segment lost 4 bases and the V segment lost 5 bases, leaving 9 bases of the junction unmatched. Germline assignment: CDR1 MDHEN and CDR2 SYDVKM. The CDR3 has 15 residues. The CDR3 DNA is TGTGCCAGCAGTCTCGGGGGGGTTGACTTAGAGACCCAGTACTTC. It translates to CASSLGGVDLETQYF.

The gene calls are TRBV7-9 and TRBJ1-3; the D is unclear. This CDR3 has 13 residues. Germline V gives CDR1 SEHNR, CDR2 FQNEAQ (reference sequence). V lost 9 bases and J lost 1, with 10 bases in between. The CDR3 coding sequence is TGTGCCAGTAAATTGGGGTCTGGAAACACCATATATTTT. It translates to CASKLGSGNTIYF.

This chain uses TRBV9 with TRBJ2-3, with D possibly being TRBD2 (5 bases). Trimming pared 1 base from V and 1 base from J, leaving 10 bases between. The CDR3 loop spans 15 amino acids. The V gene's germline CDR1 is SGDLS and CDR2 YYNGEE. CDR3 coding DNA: TGTGCCAGCAGCGTAAACTACGGGGGCACAGATACGCAGTATTTT. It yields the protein CASSVNYGGTDTQYF.

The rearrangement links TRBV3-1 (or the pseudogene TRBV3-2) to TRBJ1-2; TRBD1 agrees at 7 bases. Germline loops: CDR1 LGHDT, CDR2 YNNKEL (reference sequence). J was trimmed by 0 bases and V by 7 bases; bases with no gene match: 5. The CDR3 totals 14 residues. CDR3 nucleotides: TGTGCCAGCATGAGACAGGGATCTAACTATGGCTACACCTTC. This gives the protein CASMRQGSNYGYTF.

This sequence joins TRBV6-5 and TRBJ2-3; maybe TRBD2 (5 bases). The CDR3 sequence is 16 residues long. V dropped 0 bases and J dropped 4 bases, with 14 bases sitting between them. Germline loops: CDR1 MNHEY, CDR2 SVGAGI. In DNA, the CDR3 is TGTGCCAGCAGTTACTCAGAGGCTAGCAGCCCAGATACGCAGTATTTT. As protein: CASSYSEASSPDTQYF.

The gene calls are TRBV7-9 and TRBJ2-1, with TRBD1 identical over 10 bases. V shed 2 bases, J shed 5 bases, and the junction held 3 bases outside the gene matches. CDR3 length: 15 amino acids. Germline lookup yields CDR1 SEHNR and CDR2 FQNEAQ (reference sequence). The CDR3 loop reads CASSLRGQGNNEQFF. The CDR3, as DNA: TGTGCCAGCAGCTTAAGGGGACAGGGGAACAATGAGCAGTTCTTC.

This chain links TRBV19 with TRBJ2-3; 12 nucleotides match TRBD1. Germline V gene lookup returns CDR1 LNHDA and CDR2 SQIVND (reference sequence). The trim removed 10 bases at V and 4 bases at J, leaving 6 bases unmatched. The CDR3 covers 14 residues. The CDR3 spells CATRDRGRADTQYF. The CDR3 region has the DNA TGTGCCACCAGGGACAGGGGGCGAGCAGATACGCAGTATTTT. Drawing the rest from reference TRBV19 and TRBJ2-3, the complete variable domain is DGGITQSPKYLFRKEGQNVTLSCEQNLNHDAMYWYRQDPGQGLRLIYYSQIVNDFQKGDIAEGYSVSREKKESFPLTVTSAQKNPTAFYLCATRDRGRADTQYFGPGTRLTVL.

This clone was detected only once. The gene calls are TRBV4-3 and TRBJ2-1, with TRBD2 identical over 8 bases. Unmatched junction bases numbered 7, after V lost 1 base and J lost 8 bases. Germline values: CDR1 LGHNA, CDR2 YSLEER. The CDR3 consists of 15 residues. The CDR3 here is CASSQVAAGEYEQFF. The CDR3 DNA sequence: TGCGCCAGCAGCCAAGTGGCAGCGGGGGAATATGAGCAGTTCTTC.

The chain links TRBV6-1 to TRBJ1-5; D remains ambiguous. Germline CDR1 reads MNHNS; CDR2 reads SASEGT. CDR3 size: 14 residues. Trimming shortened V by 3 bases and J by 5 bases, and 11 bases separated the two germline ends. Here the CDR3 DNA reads TGTGCCAGCAGTGACGGGCAGACCTATCAGCCCCAGCATTTT. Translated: CASSDGQTYQPQHF.

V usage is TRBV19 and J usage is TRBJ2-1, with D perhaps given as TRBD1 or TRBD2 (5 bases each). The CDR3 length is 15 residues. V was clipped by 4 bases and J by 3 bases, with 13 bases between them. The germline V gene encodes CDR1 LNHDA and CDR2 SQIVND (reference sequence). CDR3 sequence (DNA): TGTGCCAGTAGTACCGATGGGGCGGGCTACAATGAGCAGTTCTTC. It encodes CASSTDGAGYNEQFF.

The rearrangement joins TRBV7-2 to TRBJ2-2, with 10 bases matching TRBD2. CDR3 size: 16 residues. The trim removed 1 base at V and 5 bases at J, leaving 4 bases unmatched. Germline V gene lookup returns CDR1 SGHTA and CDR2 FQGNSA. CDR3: CASSLVAGGRTGELFF. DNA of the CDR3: TGTGCCAGCAGCTTAGTAGCGGGGGGCCGGACCGGGGAGCTGTTTTTT. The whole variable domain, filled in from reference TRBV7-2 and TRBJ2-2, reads GAGVSQSPSNKVTEKGKDVELRCDPISGHTALYWYRQSLGQGLEFLIYFQGNSAPDKSGLPSDRFSAERTGGSVSTLTIQRTQQEDSAVYLCASSLVAGGRTGELFFGEGSRLTVL.

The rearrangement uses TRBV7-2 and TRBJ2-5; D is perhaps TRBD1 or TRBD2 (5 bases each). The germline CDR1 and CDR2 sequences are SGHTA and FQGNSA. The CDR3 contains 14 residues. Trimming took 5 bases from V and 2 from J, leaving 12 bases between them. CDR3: CASSPQGPQETQYF. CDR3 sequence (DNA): TGTGCCAGCAGCCCGCAGGGACCACAAGAGACCCAGTACTTC.

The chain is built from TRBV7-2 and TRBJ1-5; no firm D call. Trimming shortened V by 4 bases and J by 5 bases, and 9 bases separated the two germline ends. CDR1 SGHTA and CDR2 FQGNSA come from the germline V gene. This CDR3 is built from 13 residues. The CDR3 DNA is TGTGCCAGCAGCTCCCGGGGAGATCAGCCCCAGCATTTT. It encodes CASSSRGDQPQHF.

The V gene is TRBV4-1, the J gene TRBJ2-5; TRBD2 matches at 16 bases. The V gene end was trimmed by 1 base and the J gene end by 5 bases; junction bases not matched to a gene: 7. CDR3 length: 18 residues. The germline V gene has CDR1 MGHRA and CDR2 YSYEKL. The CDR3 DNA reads TGCGCCAGCAGCCAAGGTGGGACTAGCGGGGGGGCCGGTGAGACCCAGTACTTC. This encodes CASSQGGTSGGAGETQYF.

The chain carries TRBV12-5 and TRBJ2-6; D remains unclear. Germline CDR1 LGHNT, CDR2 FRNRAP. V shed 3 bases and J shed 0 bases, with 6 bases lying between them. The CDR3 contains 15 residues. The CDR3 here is CASGFGSSGANVLTF. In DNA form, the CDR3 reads TGTGCTAGTGGTTTCGGTTCCTCTGGGGCCAACGTCCTGACTTTC. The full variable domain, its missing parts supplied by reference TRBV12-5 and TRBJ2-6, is DARVTQTPRHKVTEMGQEVTMRCQPILGHNTVFWYRQTMMQGLELLAYFRNRAPLDDSGMPKDRFSAEMPDATLATLKIQPSEPRDSAVYFCASGFGSSGANVLTFGAGSRLTVL.